What follows is one TCR beta chain and its context. Its specificity is not known. For sorted subsets, approximately 0.2 ug DNA per replicate equaled approximately 30,000 T cell genomes. Only in-frame clones appear in the TCRdb table, and some are missing; sequencing was by immunoSEQ multiplex PCR. Of millions of clones in the sample, about 95% were seen once. The sample originates from a study of shared clonotypes between healthy human individuals. Study-level points and caveats: On the whole, naive subsets had larger estimated richness than memory subsets had. Sharing across a few donors was seen in around 5% of naive CD4 clonotypes.

The CDR3 has 15 residues. In germline, CDR1 is LNHDA, CDR2 SQIVND (reference sequence). The V end lost 4 bases, the J end lost 10 bases, and 20 bases lay between the germline ends. Naive CD8 cells were CD45RO-negative, positively selected for CCR7, excluding terminally differentiated effector memory CD45RA+ cells. Donors, without exception, were Caucasian adults residing in Nashville, Tennessee. This sequence joins TRBV19 and TRBJ2-1, with D possibly being TRBD2 (6 bases). The sequence was collected from a man between 18 and 29 years old in good health. Source material: naive CD8+ T cells sorted from blood. In nucleotides, the CDR3 is TGTGCCAGTAGTAACCGGGACTGGCTAATGCGGGAGCAGTTCTTC. Translating it yields CASSNRDWLMREQFF.